This T cell receptor beta chain was retrieved from a study of PD-1 blockade in classical Hodgkin lymphoma. Germline V gives CDR1 MNHEY, CDR2 SMNVEV (reference sequence). V was pared by 5 bases and J by 4 bases, with 11 bases of the junction left unmatched. The CDR3 contains 16 residues. The table came from immunoSEQ multiplex PCR; TCRdb's copy has only in-frame clones and leaves some out. The table has some 49,000 clones, around 90% seen once. General study findings and limits: A reduction in baseline TCR diversity was reportedly seen in newly diagnosed patients relative to healthy donors.

As regards this clone: Antigen specificity is unknown.

The time point denotes: newly diagnosed, previously untreated cHL patient sample. Comparison used PBMCs from newly diagnosed, untreated classical Hodgkin lymphoma. This clonotype was obtained from a human donor with classical Hodgkin lymphoma. This rearrangement joins TRBV27 to TRBJ2-3; 8 bases are a match to TRBD2. The sample was peripheral blood mononuclear cells (PBMCs). CDR3 in amino acids: CASSGGTRLDADTQYF. CDR3 bases: TGTGCCAGCAGTGGGGGGACTAGGTTGGACGCAGATACGCAGTATTTT.